Only a few counts were recorded for the clone carrying this T cell receptor beta chain. Antigen unknown. TCRdb reprocessed the reads via MiXCR and lists one record per CDR3 protein. The sample carries 100,000 to 150,000 distinct CDR3 sequences, around 32% recorded once. Germline loops: CDR1 LNHDA, CDR2 SQIVND (reference sequence). V lost 4 bases, J lost 2 bases, and 14 bases lay in between. The CDR3 extends over 15 amino acids. The data derive from a study of T cell repertoires in cytomegalovirus infection. Study-wide background: CMV epitopes in the study were HLA-C-restricted (recently identified) and HLA-B-restricted (well studied). Indications of both CMV infection and matching HLA type were provided by public TCR beta signatures. Study results and caveats: The response measured ex vivo was dominated by TCR beta clonotypes (HLA-C-restricted and CMV-specific).

This material consisted of CD8+ T cells from cultured PBMCs, taken from culture after CMV antigen stimulation. The TCR originated in a human donor in good health (CMV status not recorded). Some clones in this sample may be carry-over from other donors' samples. J is TRBJ1-1 and V is TRBV19, with D possibly TRBD1 on 5 matching bases. The CDR3 bases are TGTGCCAGTAGTAACCCCCCGACAGTAAACACTGAAGCTTTCTTT. It encodes CASSNPPTVNTEAFF.